This T cell receptor (beta chain) appears in the sequencing data of a study of T cell repertoires in cytomegalovirus infection. At the level of the study: Well-studied HLA-B-restricted CMV epitopes were used in the study alongside recently identified HLA-C-restricted ones. Both CMV infection and a matching HLA type were indicated by public TCR beta signatures.

With respect to this clonotype: Its specificity is not known.

This CDR3 comprises 14 residues. Trimming removed 10 bases from V and 1 base from J, with 14 bases in between. Each CDR3 protein is one row after TCRdb ran MiXCR on the reads. The repertoire holds about 700,000 distinct CDR3 sequences, with around 32% as singletons. General study points: Carriage of CMV together with the relevant HLA was identifiable through cumulative public TCR beta family frequency. Ex vivo responses were dominated by HLA-C-restricted CMV-specific TCR beta clonotypes.

This sequence was found in a human donor in good health (CMV status not recorded). Some clones in this sample may be carry-over from other donors' samples. The chain is built from TRBV12-3 or TRBV12-4 and TRBJ1-3; D gene ambiguous. Sample: cultured PBMCs, taken from culture after CMV antigen stimulation. The CDR3: CANLILGSGNTIYF. The CDR3 DNA sequence: TGTGCCAACTTAATTCTTGGGTCTGGAAACACCATATATTTT.